This TCR beta chain comes out of a study of T-cell memory formation after mild COVID-19. Overall study findings and caveats: Mainly in CM and EM were contracting CD4+ clones; CD8+ were in EMRA. Researchers found some responding clones in pre-infection memory, a sign that cross-reactive memory joined.

TCRdb re-derived calls from the 5' RACE reads in MiXCR, one entry per CDR3 protein. The table includes 190,000 or so distinct CDR3 sequences, over 20% detected once. Remarks on this clonotype: What it recognizes is unknown. An end of the junction differs from the germline gene, which may be a read error.

The source material was PBMCs or a T cell subset sorted from them (not recorded which). The sequence came from an adult woman who had mild COVID-19 (a few samples of this study predate the infection). Cell type and time point are not known.

This CDR3 is CASNKVNF. DNA of the CDR3: TGTGCCAGCAACAAGGTGAACTTC. The chain couples TRBV7-2 to TRBJ1-2; D unresolved. The V gene's germline CDR1 is SGHTA and CDR2 FQGNSA. This CDR3 spans 8 amino acids.